The clone carrying this T cell receptor (beta chain) came up once. The antigen remains unidentified. The CDR3 has 15 amino acids. Germline lookup yields CDR1 SGHAT and CDR2 FQNNGV. V was pared by 3 bases and J by 4 bases, with 9 bases of the junction left unmatched. Using immunoSEQ multiplex PCR, the repertoire was profiled, and TCRdb retains in-frame clones only, with some absent. Of 200,000 or so clones in the sample, about 79% were seen once. The sample originates from a study of cytomegalovirus exposure and HLA in healthy donors. On the study more broadly: Per a later analysis, the roughly 670 first-cohort and 120 validation repertoires shared one platform.

Study conclusions and caveats: Listed as cytomegalovirus-associated were over 150 TCR beta chains.

What was sequenced was PBMCs. The TCR originated in a woman in her 30s in good health and CMV-seropositive. V and J are TRBV11-2 and TRBJ2-7; 7 nucleotides agree with TRBD2. CDR3 nucleotide sequence: TGTGCCAGCAGCTTGGACGGCCTAGCGGTGTACGAGCAGTACTTC. It is translated as CASSLDGLAVYEQYF.